These 2 T cell receptor beta chains originate from one sample sequenced in a study of cytomegalovirus exposure and HLA in healthy donors. The PCR contained 60 Vbeta and 13 Jbeta primers. The data were produced by immunoSEQ multiplex PCR, yet TCRdb's version contains in-frame clones alone and is incomplete. The repertoire holds 150,000 or so clones, over 65% seen once, with roughly an eighth in the top ten. The sample consisted of PBMCs. The receptors originated from a man aged 40-49 years in good health and CMV-seropositive.

The chain couples TRBV5-1 to TRBJ1-1, with 7 bases aligning to TRBD1. CDR3 size: 14 residues. Germline V gene sequence: CDR1 SGHRS, CDR2 YFSETQ. With V trimmed by 0 bases and J by 6 bases, 5 bases remained unmatched. CDR3 DNA: TGCGCCAGCAGCTTGGAAGGGGGCGAGGCTGAAGCTTTCTTT. This codes for CASSLEGGEAEAFF.

The CDR3 coding sequence is TGCGCCAGCAGCATGACTAGCGGGAACACCGGGGAGCTGTTTTTT. Translation gives CASSMTSGNTGELFF. The V call is TRBV5-1, the J call TRBJ2-2, with TRBD2 identical over 9 bases. The CDR3 is 15 amino acids. Germline CDR1 and CDR2: SGHRS and YFSETQ. V dropped 4 bases and J dropped 1; count of bases not matched to a gene: 2.